This passage covers 11 T cell receptor beta chains from one sample sequenced in a study of blood T cell repertoires in COVID-19. The data were produced by immunoSEQ multiplex PCR, yet TCRdb's version contains in-frame clones alone and is incomplete. The sample carries approximately 460,000 clones, 75% to 90% recorded once. Input material: peripheral blood. Receptor source: a man between 18 and 29 years old with COVID-19, enrolled during active disease.

This chain links TRBV27 with TRBJ1-5; D unclear. The germline CDR1 and CDR2 sequences are MNHEY and SMNVEV (reference sequence). Trimming shortened V by 5 bases and J by 2 bases, and 7 bases separated the two germline ends. The CDR3 is 13 residues long. DNA for the CDR3: TGTGCCAGCAGTATTCAGGGCAATCAGCCCCAGCATTTT. Translation gives CASSIQGNQPQHF.

The chain couples TRBV16 to TRBJ2-7; TRBD1 matches 12 bases. The CDR3 length is 16 residues. J gave up 3 bases and V 0 bases, and 3 bases lay outside the gene matches. Looked up from germline, CDR1 is KGHSY and CDR2 is FQNENV. CDR3 sequence reads: CASSQSRDRGRYEQYF. The CDR3 region has the DNA TGTGCCAGCAGCCAATCCCGGGACAGGGGGCGCTACGAGCAGTACTTC.

The chain is built from TRBV7-2 and TRBJ2-1; the match to TRBD1 covers 9 bases. This CDR3 is built from 15 residues. Germline values: CDR1 SGHTA, CDR2 FQGNSA. V dropped 10 bases and J dropped 3; count of bases not matched to a gene: 10. The CDR3 loop is CATPKLGQGYNEQFF. Written as DNA, the CDR3 is TGTGCCACCCCAAAGCTGGGACAGGGCTACAATGAGCAGTTCTTC.

The chain employs TRBV19 and TRBJ1-5; 7 positions match TRBD1. Losses at the gene ends were 5 bases for V and 2 bases for J; bases not matched to a gene: 6. This CDR3 spans 15 amino acids. Looked up from germline, CDR1 is LNHDA and CDR2 is SQIVND (reference sequence). The CDR3 bases are TGTGCCAGTAGTTACAGGGGAGAGGGCAATCAGCCCCAGCATTTT. Translation gives CASSYRGEGNQPQHF.

The V gene is TRBV5-4, the J gene TRBJ2-1; a possible D gene is TRBD2 (5 bases). Germline V gene lookup returns CDR1 SGHNT and CDR2 YYREEE (reference sequence). The germline V and J ends were trimmed by 1 base and 4 bases, with 15 bases remaining between them. The CDR3 runs to 16 residues. The CDR3 DNA sequence: TGTGCCAGCAGCTTGTCAAGACTATCCTCTTACAATGAGCAGTTCTTC. This gives the protein CASSLSRLSSYNEQFF.

The CDR3 here is CASRSSGRVRDNEQFF. For the CDR3, the DNA is TGTGCCAGCAGGTCTAGCGGGAGAGTGAGAGATAATGAGCAGTTCTTC. V usage is TRBV7-8 and J usage is TRBJ2-1; TRBD2 matches 10 bases. The CDR3 loop spans 16 amino acids. The trim removed 6 bases at V and 7 bases at J, leaving 12 bases unmatched. The germline CDR1 and CDR2 sequences are SGHVS and FQNEAQ.

The chain joins TRBV18 to TRBJ2-7; the D is unclear. Trimming shortened V by 7 bases and J by 6 bases, and 16 bases separated the two germline ends. This CDR3 contains 13 residues. Germline assignment: CDR1 KGHSH and CDR2 LQKENI. CDR3 nucleotide sequence: TGTGCCAGCTACCAAGAGCATCCTAGCGAGCAGTACTTC. It translates to CASYQEHPSEQYF.

The chain uses TRBV2 and TRBJ2-3, with 7 positions matching TRBD2. J was trimmed by 4 bases and V by 6 bases; bases with no gene match: 10. The CDR3 covers 15 residues. Germline V gene data show CDR1 as SNHLY and CDR2 as FYNNEI. This chain's CDR3 is CASRGGGSGPDTQYF. The DNA for the CDR3 is TGTGCCAGCAGGGGCGGGGGTAGCGGGCCAGATACGCAGTATTTT.

V is TRBV6-6 and J is TRBJ2-5; tentative D call: TRBD2 (6 bases). Per the germline V gene, CDR1 is MNHNY and CDR2 is SVGAGI (reference sequence). V lost 0 bases and J 6 bases, leaving 14 bases between the germline ends. The CDR3 covers 15 residues. The CDR3 bases are TGTGCCAGCAGTTACTCGCAGACTAGTGGAAAGACCCAGTACTTC. This sequence encodes CASSYSQTSGKTQYF.

This sequence joins TRBV24-1 and TRBJ2-1; maybe TRBD2 (6 bases). The CDR3 totals 12 residues. Germline V gene sequence: CDR1 KGHDR, CDR2 SFDVKD. V was cut by 3 bases and J by 15 bases, with 14 bases left in between. CDR3 in amino acids: CATSDPGSAAFF. The CDR3 DNA follows: TGTGCCACCAGTGATCCCGGGAGTGCGGCGTTCTTC.

This sequence joins TRBV4-1 and TRBJ2-3, with 8 bases fitting TRBD2. Germline V lookup: CDR1 MGHRA, CDR2 YSYEKL. The CDR3 runs to 19 residues. The trim removed 1 base at V and 0 bases at J, leaving 12 bases unmatched. CDR3 sequence: CASSQVSAGGKDSTDTQYF. DNA of the CDR3: TGCGCCAGCAGCCAAGTGTCTGCGGGGGGTAAAGATAGCACAGATACGCAGTATTTT.